The clone carrying this T cell receptor beta chain has a count of ten or more. With iRepertoire HTBI primers and Arm-PCR of CDR3 regions, TCR beta libraries were built. One entry per CDR3 protein results from TCRdb running MiXCR on the multiplex PCR reads. The sample has 530,000 or so distinct CDR3 sequences, roughly 14% seen once. This sample stems from a study of regulatory T cells in long-lasting Graves disease. Germline assignment: CDR1 SGHRS and CDR2 YFSETQ. The CDR3 sequence is 14 residues long. Trimming removed 6 bases from V and 4 bases from J, with 15 bases in between. Time point here: newly diagnosed GD, antithyroid drugs for less than 3 months. PBMCs were the source of the RNA used for TCR sequencing. Separately, the same data were catalogued under a study of T cells in Graves' hyperthyroidism and ophthalmopathy.

This chain connects TRBV5-1 to TRBJ2-3, with D tentatively TRBD2 (6 bases). The TCR sequence derives from a man aged 25 to 45 with Graves disease. The source material was peripheral blood mononuclear cells (PBMCs), sampled at new diagnosis, from a patient treated with antithyroid drugs. CDR3 in amino acids: CASTPGDFADTQYF. In nucleotides, the CDR3 is TGCGCCAGCACCCCCGGGGACTTTGCAGATACGCAGTATTTT.